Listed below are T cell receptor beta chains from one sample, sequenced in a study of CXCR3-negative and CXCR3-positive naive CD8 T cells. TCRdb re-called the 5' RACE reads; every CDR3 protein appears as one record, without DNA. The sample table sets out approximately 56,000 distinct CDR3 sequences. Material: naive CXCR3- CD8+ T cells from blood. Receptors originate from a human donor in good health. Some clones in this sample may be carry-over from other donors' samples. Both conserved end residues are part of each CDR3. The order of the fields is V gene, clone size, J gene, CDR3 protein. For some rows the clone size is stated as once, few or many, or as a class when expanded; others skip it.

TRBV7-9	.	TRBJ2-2	CASSVPSRQGGTGELFF
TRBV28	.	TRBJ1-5	CASRPPWTDNSNQPQHF
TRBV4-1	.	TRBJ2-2	CASSGQGAAGELFF
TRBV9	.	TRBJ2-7	CASSVGGADYEQYF
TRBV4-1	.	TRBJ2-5	CASSRSLGVETQYF
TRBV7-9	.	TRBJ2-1	CASSLARELAEDNEQFF
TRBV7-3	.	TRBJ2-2	CAVPAGGANTGELFF
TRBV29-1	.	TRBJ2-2	CSVDPGKGTGELFF
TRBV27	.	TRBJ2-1	CASNSLTDRGNEQFF
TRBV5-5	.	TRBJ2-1	CASSFGRADEQFF
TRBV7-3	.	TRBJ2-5	CASSLGGDQYF
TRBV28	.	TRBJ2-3	CASHLGGQGTTDTQYF
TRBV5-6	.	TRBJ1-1	CASSSGTPEAFF
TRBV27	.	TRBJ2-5	CASSSQDQGPQYF
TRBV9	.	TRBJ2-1	CASSPHSGLSYNEQFF
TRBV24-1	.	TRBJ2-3	CATSVGTRWTTDTQYF
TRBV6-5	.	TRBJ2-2	CASSRSGTSGRKTGELFF
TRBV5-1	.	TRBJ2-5	CASTGGRLKETQYF
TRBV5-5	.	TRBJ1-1	CASSLGDGSSAFF
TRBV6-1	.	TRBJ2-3	CASDGELAGITDTQYF
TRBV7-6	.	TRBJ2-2	CASSAGVRELFF
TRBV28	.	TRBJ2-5	CASTTLVLNDQYF
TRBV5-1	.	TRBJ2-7	CASSLTWTTGAYEQYF
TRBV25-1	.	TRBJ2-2	CASSEFGGTGELFF
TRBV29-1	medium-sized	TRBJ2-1	CSVEGLGGSYNEQFF
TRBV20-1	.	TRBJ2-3	CSARALGGGAPPDTQYF
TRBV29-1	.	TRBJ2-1	CSVEGWGLGGEQFF
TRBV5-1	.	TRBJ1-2	CASSRTGTAYGYTF
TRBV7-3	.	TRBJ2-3	CASSSGQDLTDTQYF
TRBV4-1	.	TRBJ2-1	CASSQVVRGSNEQFF
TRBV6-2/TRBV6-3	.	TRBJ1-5	CASSYSAEYSNQPQHF
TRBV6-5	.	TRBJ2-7	CASRPQGGYEQYF
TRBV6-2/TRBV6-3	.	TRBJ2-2	CASSYSGETGELFF